A selection of T cell receptor beta chains follows, all from one sample in a study of beta chain features in type 1 diabetes. The assay was immunoSEQ multiplex PCR, and TCRdb's table has in-frame clones only and misses some. The sample has under 450,000 clones; approximately 15% are singletons. Sample: naive CD4+ T cells from blood. The receptors here all came from a man in his thirties or forties in good health. The CDR3 runs from the conserved cysteine through the conserved F or W. Fields, in order: V gene, clone size, D gene, J gene, CDR3 DNA, CDR3 protein. The D gene is left open where the match is weak. Not all rows give a size; the values are once, few, many and, for expanded clones, a class.

>TRBV18|few|NA|TRBJ2-1
TGTGCCAGCTCACCCGAGACCAAGGGAGGAACCTACAATGAGCAGTTCTTC
CASSPETKGGTYNEQFF
>TRBV7-9|NA|TRBD1|TRBJ2-1
TGTGCCAGTAGGGCCCGACAGGGTGGCGAGCAGTTCTTC
CASRARQGGEQFF
>TRBV9|few|TRBD2|TRBJ2-5
TGTGCCAGCAGCGTAGCGGCGGGAGGACCCCAAGAGACCCAGTACTTC
CASSVAAGGPQETQYF
>TRBV5-1|NA|NA|TRBJ2-4
TGCGCCAGCAGCGCGGCAGCCAAAAACATTCAGTACTTC
CASSAAAKNIQYF
>TRBV6-6|few|NA|TRBJ2-5
TGTGCCAGCAGTTACGAGGGGGGACGAGAGACCCAGTACTTC
CASSYEGGRETQYF
>TRBV11-1|NA|TRBD2|TRBJ2-1
TGTGCCAGCAGCTTAGAACTAGCGGGAGTCAATGAGCAGTTCTTC
CASSLELAGVNEQFF
>TRBV13|many|TRBD2|TRBJ2-3
TGTGCCAGCAGGCCACTAGCGGGAACAACAGATACGCAGTATTTT
CASRPLAGTTDTQYF
>TRBV15|NA|NA|TRBJ1-2
TGTGCCACCAGCAGAGATAAGCGCAGGGTTTATGGCTACACCTTC
CATSRDKRRVYGYTF
>TRBV7-2|NA|NA|TRBJ1-5
TGTGCCAGCAGCTTAGGGGGCGAGGCGCCCCAGCATTTT
CASSLGGEAPQHF
>TRBV19|few|TRBD1|TRBJ2-3
TGTGCCAGAGAGACAGGGGGTGATAGGGATACGCAGTATTTT
CARETGGDRDTQYF
>TRBV30|few|NA|TRBJ1-2
TGTGCCTGGAGTCCCGGGGGGGTTTCTAACTATGGCTACACCTTC
CAWSPGGVSNYGYTF
>TRBV10-3|NA|TRBD2|TRBJ2-2
TGTGCCCTCGGGACTAGCAGAAACACCGGGGAGCTGTTTTTT
CALGTSRNTGELFF
>TRBV6-6|NA|NA|TRBJ1-1
TGTGCCAGCAGAACTCCCGGGACATTATGGAACACTGAAGCTTTCTTT
CASRTPGTLWNTEAFF
>TRBV29-1|many|NA|TRBJ1-1
TGCAGCGCCGACCACGACGGCCGCAGGAACACTGAAGCTTTCTTT
CSADHDGRRNTEAFF
>TRBV4-3|NA|NA|TRBJ2-1
TGCGCCAGCAGCCAAACCCGGGTTTTCTATGAGCAGTTCTTC
CASSQTRVFYEQFF
>TRBV30|few|NA|TRBJ1-4
TGTGCCTGGAGTCGGATTGCAACTAATGAAAAACTGTTTTTT
CAWSRIATNEKLFF
>TRBV2|NA|TRBD1|TRBJ2-5
TGTGCCAGCAGTCCCCAGACAGGGCTCCAAGAGACCCAGTACTTC
CASSPQTGLQETQYF
>TRBV18|NA|NA|TRBJ2-7
TGTGCCAGCTCACCTACAGGGACCAGTCTCTACGAGCAGTACTTC
CASSPTGTSLYEQYF
>TRBV7-3|NA|NA|TRBJ2-1
TGTGCCAGCAGCTCGCGCAATGAGCAGTTCTTC
CASSSRNEQFF
>TRBV19|NA|TRBD1|TRBJ2-7
TGTGCCAGTAGTGTTGGGGACAGGGGGCCCTACGAGCAGTACTTC
CASSVGDRGPYEQYF
>TRBV5-6|NA|NA|TRBJ1-2
TGTGCCAGCAGCATCGGTTCTTTGGACTATGGCTACACCTTC
CASSIGSLDYGYTF
>TRBV10-3|few|NA|TRBJ1-2
TGTGCCATCGAGAGGGACCTCAACTATGGCTACACCTTC
CAIERDLNYGYTF
>TRBV7-3|NA|NA|TRBJ2-5
TGTGCCAGCAGCCAGTTGACGGGAGAGACCCAGTACTTC
CASSQLTGETQYF
>TRBV14|NA|TRBD2|TRBJ2-5
TGTGCCAGCAGCCCGACTAGCGGGGCCCGTAAAGAGCAGTACTTC
CASSPTSGARKEQYF
>TRBV7-9|NA|NA|TRBJ2-7
TGTGCCAGCAGGGACGCTTCCTACGAGCAGTACTTC
CASRDASYEQYF
>TRBV30|NA|NA|TRBJ2-3
TGTGCCTGGAGTGTACTTCGGGCAGATACGCAGTATTTT
CAWSVLRADTQYF
>TRBV7-9|NA|TRBD1|TRBJ1-1
TGTGCCAGCAGCGCGCCGGAGGGGGCTGTCACTGAAGCTTTCTTT
CASSAPEGAVTEAFF
>TRBV4-2|few|NA|TRBJ1-2
TGTGCCAGCAGCCAGGTTCTTGAATGGGGGCCGTTCTATGGCTACACCTTC
CASSQVLEWGPFYGYTF
>TRBV14|few|NA|TRBJ1-3
TGTGCCAGCAGCCAACCAGGGACTGGAAACACCATATATTTT
CASSQPGTGNTIYF